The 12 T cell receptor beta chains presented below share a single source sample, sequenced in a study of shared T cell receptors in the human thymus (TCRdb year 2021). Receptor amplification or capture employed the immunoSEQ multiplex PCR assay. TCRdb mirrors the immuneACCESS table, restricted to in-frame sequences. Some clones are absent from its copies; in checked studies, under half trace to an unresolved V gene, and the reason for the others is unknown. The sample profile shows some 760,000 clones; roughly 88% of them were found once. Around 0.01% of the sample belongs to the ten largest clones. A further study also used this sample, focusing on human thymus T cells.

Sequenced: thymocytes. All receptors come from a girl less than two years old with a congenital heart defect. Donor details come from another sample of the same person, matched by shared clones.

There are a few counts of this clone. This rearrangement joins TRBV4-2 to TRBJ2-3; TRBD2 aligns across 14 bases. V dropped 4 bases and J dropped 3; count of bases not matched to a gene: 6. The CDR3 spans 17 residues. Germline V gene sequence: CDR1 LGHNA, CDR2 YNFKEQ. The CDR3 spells CASSPWTSGGYTDTQYF. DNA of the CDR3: TGTGCCAGCAGCCCCTGGACTAGCGGGGGGTATACAGATACGCAGTATTTT.

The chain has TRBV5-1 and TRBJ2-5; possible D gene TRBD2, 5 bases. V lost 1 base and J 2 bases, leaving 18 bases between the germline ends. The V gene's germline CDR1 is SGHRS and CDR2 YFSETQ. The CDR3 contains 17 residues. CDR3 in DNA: TGCGCCAGCAGCTTGAACGGGAACTTAGGCGAGCAAGAGACCCAGTACTTC. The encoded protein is CASSLNGNLGEQETQYF.

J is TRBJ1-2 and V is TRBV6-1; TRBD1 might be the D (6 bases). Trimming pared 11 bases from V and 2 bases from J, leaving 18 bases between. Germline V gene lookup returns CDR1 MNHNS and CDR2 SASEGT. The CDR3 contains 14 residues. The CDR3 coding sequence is TGTGCCCATCCGGGAGGGGGAAAAAACTATGGCTACACCTTC. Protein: CAHPGGGKNYGYTF.

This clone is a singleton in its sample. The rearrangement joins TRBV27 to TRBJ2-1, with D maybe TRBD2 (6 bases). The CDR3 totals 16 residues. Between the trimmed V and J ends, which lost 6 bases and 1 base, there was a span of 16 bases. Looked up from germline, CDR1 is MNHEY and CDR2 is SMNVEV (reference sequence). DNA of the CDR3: TGTGCCAGCAGCCCGAGGGGTAGCGGATCCTACAATGAGCAGTTCTTC. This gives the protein CASSPRGSGSYNEQFF.

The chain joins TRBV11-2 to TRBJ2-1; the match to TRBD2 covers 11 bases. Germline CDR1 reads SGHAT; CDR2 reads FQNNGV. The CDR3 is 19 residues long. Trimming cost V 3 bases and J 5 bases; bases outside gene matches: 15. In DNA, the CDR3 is TGTGCCAGCAGCTTTCCCTCTAGCGGGGGGACCATTAATAACAATGAGCAGTTCTTC. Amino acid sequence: CASSFPSSGGTINNNEQFF.

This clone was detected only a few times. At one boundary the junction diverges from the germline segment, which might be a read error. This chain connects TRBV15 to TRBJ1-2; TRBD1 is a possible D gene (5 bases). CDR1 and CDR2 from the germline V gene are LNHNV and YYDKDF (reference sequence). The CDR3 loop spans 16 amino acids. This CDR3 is CATSRDSGRTITRYLF. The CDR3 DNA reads TGTGCCACCAGCAGAGATAGTGGCAGGACAATAACCCGCTATCTCTTC. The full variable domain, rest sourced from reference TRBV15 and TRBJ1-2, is DAMVIQNPRYQVTQFGKPVTLSCSQTLNHNVMYWYQQKSSQAPKLLFHYYDKDFNNEADTPDNFQSRRPNTSFCFLDIRSPGLGDTAMYLCATSRDSGRTITRYLFGSGTRLTVV.

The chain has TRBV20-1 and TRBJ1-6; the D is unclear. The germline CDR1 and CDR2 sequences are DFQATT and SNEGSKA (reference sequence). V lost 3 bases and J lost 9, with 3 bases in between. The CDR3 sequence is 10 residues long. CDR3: CSASLSPLHF. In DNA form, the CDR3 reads TGCAGTGCTAGTCTTTCACCCCTCCACTTT.

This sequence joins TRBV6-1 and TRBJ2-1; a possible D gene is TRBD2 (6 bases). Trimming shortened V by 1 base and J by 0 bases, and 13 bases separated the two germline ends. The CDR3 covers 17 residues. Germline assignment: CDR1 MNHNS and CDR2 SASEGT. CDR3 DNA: TGTGCCAGCAGTGAAGTGGGAGGACCTAGCTCCTACAATGAGCAGTTCTTC. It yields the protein CASSEVGGPSSYNEQFF.

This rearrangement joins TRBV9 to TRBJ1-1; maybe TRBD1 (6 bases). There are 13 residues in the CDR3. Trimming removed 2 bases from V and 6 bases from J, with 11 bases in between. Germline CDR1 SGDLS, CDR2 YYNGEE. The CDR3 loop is CASSVEGQPEAFF. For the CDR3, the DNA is TGTGCCAGCAGCGTCGAGGGACAACCTGAAGCTTTCTTT.

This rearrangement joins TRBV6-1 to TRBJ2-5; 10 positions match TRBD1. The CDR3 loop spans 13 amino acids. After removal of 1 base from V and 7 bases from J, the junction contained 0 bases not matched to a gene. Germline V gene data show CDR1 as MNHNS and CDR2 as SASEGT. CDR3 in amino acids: CASSEGDRGTQYF. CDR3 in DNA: TGTGCCAGCAGTGAAGGGGACAGGGGGACCCAGTACTTC.

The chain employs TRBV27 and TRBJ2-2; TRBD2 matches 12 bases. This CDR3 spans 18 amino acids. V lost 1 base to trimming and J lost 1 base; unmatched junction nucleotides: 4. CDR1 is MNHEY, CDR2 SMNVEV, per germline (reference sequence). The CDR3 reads CASSLFPTSGGNTGELFF. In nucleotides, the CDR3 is TGTGCCAGCAGTTTATTCCCGACTAGCGGGGGGAACACCGGGGAGCTGTTTTTT.

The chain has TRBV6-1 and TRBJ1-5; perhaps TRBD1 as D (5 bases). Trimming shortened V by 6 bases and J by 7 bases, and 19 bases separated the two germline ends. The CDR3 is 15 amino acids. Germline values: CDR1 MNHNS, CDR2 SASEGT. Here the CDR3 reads CASRSFGGRHQPQHF. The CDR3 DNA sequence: TGTGCCAGCAGAAGTTTTGGGGGGAGGCACCAGCCCCAGCATTTT.